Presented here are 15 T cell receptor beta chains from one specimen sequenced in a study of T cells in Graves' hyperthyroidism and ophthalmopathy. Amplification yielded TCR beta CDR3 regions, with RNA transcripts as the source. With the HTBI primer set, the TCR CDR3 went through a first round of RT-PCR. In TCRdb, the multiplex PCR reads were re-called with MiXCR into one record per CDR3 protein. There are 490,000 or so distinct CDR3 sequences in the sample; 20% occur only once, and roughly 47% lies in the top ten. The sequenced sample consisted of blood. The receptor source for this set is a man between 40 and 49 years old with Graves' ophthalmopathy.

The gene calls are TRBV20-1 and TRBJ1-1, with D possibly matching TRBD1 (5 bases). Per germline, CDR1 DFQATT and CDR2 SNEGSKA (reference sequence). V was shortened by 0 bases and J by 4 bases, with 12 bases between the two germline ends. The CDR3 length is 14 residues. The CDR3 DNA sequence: TGCAGTGCTAGAGATGGGGGAGGTATCACTGAAGCTTTCTTT. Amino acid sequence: CSARDGGGITEAFF.

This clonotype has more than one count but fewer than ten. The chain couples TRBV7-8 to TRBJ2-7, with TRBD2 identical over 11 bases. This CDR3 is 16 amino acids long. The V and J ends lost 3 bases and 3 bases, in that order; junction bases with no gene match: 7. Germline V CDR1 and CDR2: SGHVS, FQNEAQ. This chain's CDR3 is CASSFTGTSGFYEQYF. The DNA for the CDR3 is TGTGCCAGCAGCTTTACCGGGACTAGCGGCTTCTACGAGCAGTACTTC.

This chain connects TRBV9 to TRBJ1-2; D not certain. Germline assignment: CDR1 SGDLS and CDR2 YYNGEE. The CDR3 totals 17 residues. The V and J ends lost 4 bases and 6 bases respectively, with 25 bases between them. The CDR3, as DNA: TGTGCCAGCAGCTTAGGAATGGCAGAAGGGAGGTTGAATGGCTACACCTTC. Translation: CASSLGMAEGRLNGYTF.

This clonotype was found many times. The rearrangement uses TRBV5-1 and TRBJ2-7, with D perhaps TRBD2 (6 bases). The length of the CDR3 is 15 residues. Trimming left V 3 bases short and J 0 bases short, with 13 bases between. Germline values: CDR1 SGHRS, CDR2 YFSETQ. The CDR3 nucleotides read TGCGCCAGCAGCTCGGGACTCGGAGGCTCCTACGAGCAGTACTTC. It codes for CASSSGLGGSYEQYF.

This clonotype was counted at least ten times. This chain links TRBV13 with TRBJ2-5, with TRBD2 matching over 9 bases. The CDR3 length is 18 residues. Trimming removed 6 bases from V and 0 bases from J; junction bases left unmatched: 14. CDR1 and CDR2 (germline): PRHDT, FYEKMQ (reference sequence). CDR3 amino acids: CASRAIRVEREDQETQYF. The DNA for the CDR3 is TGTGCCAGCAGAGCAATTAGGGTCGAGCGGGAGGACCAAGAGACCCAGTACTTC.

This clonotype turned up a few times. The CDR3 loop is CASSLLGDTDTQYF. The CDR3 bases are TGTGCCAGCAGCCTCCTCGGGGACACAGATACGCAGTATTTT. This chain links TRBV9 with TRBJ2-3, with D tentatively TRBD2 (5 bases). V dropped 4 bases and J dropped 2 bases, with 11 bases sitting between them. The CDR3 is 14 amino acids. Germline assignment: CDR1 SGDLS and CDR2 YYNGEE.

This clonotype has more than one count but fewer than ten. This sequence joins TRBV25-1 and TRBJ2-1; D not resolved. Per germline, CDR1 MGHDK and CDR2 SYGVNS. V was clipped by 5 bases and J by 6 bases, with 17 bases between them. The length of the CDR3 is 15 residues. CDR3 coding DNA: TGTGCCAGCAGTCCCCAGCTTGGGTCGGCCAATGAGCAGTTCTTC. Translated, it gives CASSPQLGSANEQFF.

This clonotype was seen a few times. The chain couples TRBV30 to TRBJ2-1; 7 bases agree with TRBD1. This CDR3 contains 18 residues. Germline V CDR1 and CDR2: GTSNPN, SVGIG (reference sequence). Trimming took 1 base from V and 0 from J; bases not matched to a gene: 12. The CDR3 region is CAWSATPGQLSSYNEQFF. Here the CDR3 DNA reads TGTGCCTGGAGTGCTACACCGGGACAGTTGAGCTCCTACAATGAGCAGTTCTTC.

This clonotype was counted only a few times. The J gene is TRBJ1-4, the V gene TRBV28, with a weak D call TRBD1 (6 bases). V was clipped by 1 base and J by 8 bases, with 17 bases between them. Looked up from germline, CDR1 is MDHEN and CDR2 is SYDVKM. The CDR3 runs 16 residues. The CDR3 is CASSLLGGGGEEKLFF. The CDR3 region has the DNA TGTGCCAGCAGTTTATTAGGGGGGGGAGGAGAAGAAAAACTGTTTTTT. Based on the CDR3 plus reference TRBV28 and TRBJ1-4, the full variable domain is DVKVTQSSRYLVKRTGEKVFLECVQDMDHENMFWYRQDPGLGLRLIYFSYDVKMKEKGDIPEGYSVSREKKERFSLILESASTNQTSMYLCASSLLGGGGEEKLFFGSGTQLSVL.

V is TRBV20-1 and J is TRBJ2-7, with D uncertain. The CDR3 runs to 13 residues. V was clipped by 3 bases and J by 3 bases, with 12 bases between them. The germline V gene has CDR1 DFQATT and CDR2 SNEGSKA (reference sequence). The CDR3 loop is CSASYPHGYEQYF. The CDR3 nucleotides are TGCAGTGCTAGTTACCCGCATGGCTACGAGCAGTACTTC.

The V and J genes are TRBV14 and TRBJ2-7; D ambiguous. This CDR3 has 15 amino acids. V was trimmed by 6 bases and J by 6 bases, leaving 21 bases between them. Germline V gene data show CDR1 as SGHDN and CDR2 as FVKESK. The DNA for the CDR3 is TGTGCCAGCAGTACTAATTTCGGGTTACTTCGCGAGCAGTACTTC. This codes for CASSTNFGLLREQYF.

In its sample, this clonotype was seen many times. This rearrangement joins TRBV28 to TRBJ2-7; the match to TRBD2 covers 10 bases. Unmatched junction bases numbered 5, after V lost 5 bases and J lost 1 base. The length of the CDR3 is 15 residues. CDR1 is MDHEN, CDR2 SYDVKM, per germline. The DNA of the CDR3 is TGTGCCAGCAGTAAGGGACTAGCGTATTCCTACGAGCAGTACTTC. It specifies CASSKGLAYSYEQYF.

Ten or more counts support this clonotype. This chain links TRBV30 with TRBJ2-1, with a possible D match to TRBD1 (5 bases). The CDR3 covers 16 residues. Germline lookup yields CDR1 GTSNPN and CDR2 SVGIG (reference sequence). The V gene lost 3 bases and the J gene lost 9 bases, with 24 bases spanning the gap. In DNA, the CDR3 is TGTGCCTGGAGATCGGGTCCCCTAGACAGAGTGGGTGAGCAGTTCTTC. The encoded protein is CAWRSGPLDRVGEQFF.

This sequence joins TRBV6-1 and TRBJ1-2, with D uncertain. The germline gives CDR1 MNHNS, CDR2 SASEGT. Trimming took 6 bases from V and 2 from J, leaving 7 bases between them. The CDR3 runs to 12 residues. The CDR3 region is CASSYQNYGYTF. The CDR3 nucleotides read TGTGCCAGCAGCTACCAGAACTATGGCTACACCTTC.

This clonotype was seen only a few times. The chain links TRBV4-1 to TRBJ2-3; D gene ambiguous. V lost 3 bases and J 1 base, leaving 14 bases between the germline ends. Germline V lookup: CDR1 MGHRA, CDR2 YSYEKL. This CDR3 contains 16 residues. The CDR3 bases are TGCGCCAGCAGCCACCCAGGCCGGCTCCGCACAGATACGCAGTATTTT. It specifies CASSHPGRLRTDTQYF.